A selection of T cell receptor beta chains follows, all from one sample in a study of beta chain features in type 1 diabetes. Only in-frame clones appear in the TCRdb table, and some are missing; sequencing was by immunoSEQ multiplex PCR. The sample lists around 300,000 clones; about 8% were seen once. The sequenced material came from central memory CD4+ T cells from blood. The receptors here all came from a woman aged 18 to 35 in good health. Both conserved end residues are part of each CDR3. The D gene is left open where the match is weak. Clone size, where shown, is once, few, many, or a class for clones that have expanded.

j_call d_call v_call clone_size cdr3_aa cdr3_nt
TRBJ2-7 TRBD1 TRBV18 few CASSPGPPGQPYEQYF TGTGCCAGCTCACCAGGACCCCCGGGACAGCCCTACGAGCAGTACTTC
TRBJ2-3 TRBD2 TRBV28 few CASSLRSGGTTDTQYF TGTGCCAGCAGTTTGAGGAGCGGGGGGACCACAGATACGCAGTATTTT
TRBJ1-1 NA TRBV7-3 NA CASSLEGNTEAFF TGTGCCAGCAGTTTAGAAGGTAACACTGAAGCTTTCTTT
TRBJ1-2 NA TRBV19 NA CASSFRDYLNYGYTF TGTGCCAGTAGTTTCCGGGACTACCTTAACTATGGCTACACCTTC
TRBJ1-6 NA TRBV7-2 few CASSFRSGDSPLHF TGTGCCAGCAGCTTCCGTTCCGGGGATTCACCCCTCCACTTT
TRBJ2-5 TRBD2 TRBV2 few CASSPWGGTQYF TGTGCCAGCAGTCCCTGGGGGGGGACCCAGTACTTC
TRBJ2-5 NA TRBV7-2 few CASSVGQVGETQYF TGTGCCAGCAGCGTAGGGCAAGTAGGGGAGACCCAGTACTTC
TRBJ2-3 NA TRBV4-1 NA CASSQDQVGRDTQYF TGCGCCAGCAGCCAAGATCAGGTGGGGCGAGATACGCAGTATTTT
TRBJ2-1 TRBD1 TRBV6-5 few CASSYRDRGDEQFF TGTGCCAGCAGTTACCGGGACAGGGGTGATGAGCAGTTCTTC
TRBJ1-4 TRBD1 TRBV7-2 few CASSLSTGRNEKLFF TGTGCCAGCAGCTTATCGACAGGGCGGAATGAAAAACTGTTTTTT
TRBJ2-1 NA TRBV7-8 few CASSLRATGRSFYNEQFF TGTGCCAGCAGCTTAAGGGCGACGGGGAGGTCGTTTTACAATGAGCAGTTCTTC
TRBJ1-2 TRBD1 TRBV5-1 NA CASSLVPGQPDGYTF TGCGCCAGCAGCCTTGTCCCGGGACAGCCCGATGGCTACACCTTC
TRBJ2-7 NA TRBV6-6 NA CASSPAGYEQYF TGTGCCAGCAGCCCCGCGGGCTACGAGCAGTACTTC
TRBJ2-6 TRBD2 TRBV6-6 many CASRAGGSGANVLTF TGTGCCAGCAGGGCGGGGGGCTCTGGGGCCAACGTCCTGACTTTC